A single sample is the source of the 24 T cell receptor beta chains below, sequenced in a study of human versus mouse CDR3 diversity and MHC coevolution. The protocol was immunoSEQ multiplex PCR, while the TCRdb copy is restricted to in-frame clones and leaves out a portion. The data show some 82,000 clones, just under 95% seen once. The sample was naive CD4+ T cells from blood. Subset denoted: CD45RO-negative CD62L-positive naive CD4 T cells. These receptors were obtained from a person aged 25-75 years in good health.

The chain joins TRBV19 to TRBJ2-1; possibly TRBD1 for D (5 bases). V shed 5 bases and J shed 8 bases, with 16 bases lying between them. This CDR3 is built from 14 residues. From germline, CDR1 is LNHDA and CDR2 SQIVND (reference sequence). CDR3 in amino acids: CASSVTGLSDEQFF. CDR3 coding DNA: TGTGCCAGTAGTGTAACAGGTCTCTCGGATGAGCAGTTCTTC.

The rearrangement joins TRBV5-1 to TRBJ2-7, with 9 bases matching TRBD1. Germline CDR1 is SGHRS and CDR2 is YFSETQ. CDR3 size: 16 residues. The junction had 14 bases not matched to a gene; V was cut back by 4 bases and J by 6 bases. The CDR3 DNA sequence: TGCGCCAGCAGCGGACTATACGGACAGGGGCCCGCCGAGCAGTACTTC. Translated, it gives CASSGLYGQGPAEQYF.

This chain uses TRBV30 with TRBJ2-1; 12 positions agree with TRBD2. Trimming cost V 5 bases and J 2 bases; bases outside gene matches: 4. This CDR3 has 15 amino acids. The germline gives CDR1 GTSNPN, CDR2 SVGIG (reference sequence). The CDR3 nucleotides read TGTGCCTGGGGACTAGCGGGAAGTCCCTACAATGAGCAGTTCTTC. This gives the protein CAWGLAGSPYNEQFF.

The chain joins TRBV21-1 to TRBJ1-2. TRBV21-1 is listed as a pseudogene. The CDR3 totals 15 residues. CDR3 bases: TGTGCCAGCAGCAATATTAGAGTAGAGGACTATGGCTACACCTTC. Translated, it gives CASSNIRVEDYGYTF.

The gene calls are TRBV6-5 and TRBJ1-1, with D unclear. Germline CDR1 and CDR2: MNHEY and SVGAGI. Trimming took 2 bases from V and 4 from J, leaving 11 bases between them. The CDR3 runs 14 residues. This chain's CDR3 is CASSYGPTSTEAFF. The CDR3 nucleotides are TGTGCCAGCAGTTACGGGCCGACGAGCACTGAAGCTTTCTTT.

This chain connects TRBV28 to TRBJ1-1; TRBD1 aligns across 8 bases. The CDR3 is 17 residues long. Per the germline V gene, CDR1 is MDHEN and CDR2 is SYDVKM. With V trimmed by 3 bases and J by 0 bases, 9 bases remained unmatched. The CDR3 here is CASSFFSRDRLNTEAFF. Here the CDR3 DNA reads TGTGCCAGCAGTTTTTTCAGCCGGGACAGGCTGAACACTGAAGCTTTCTTT.

The rearrangement links TRBV5-1 to TRBJ1-3, with unresolved D. The germline V gene has CDR1 SGHRS and CDR2 YFSETQ. The CDR3 sequence is 21 residues long. V was cut by 0 bases and J by 0 bases, with 25 bases left in between. CDR3 residues: CASSLDEVEGVPLLSGNTIYF. DNA for the CDR3: TGCGCCAGCAGCTTGGACGAAGTGGAGGGCGTCCCGTTACTCTCTGGAAACACCATATATTTT.

The rearrangement uses TRBV28 and TRBJ2-1, with D uncertain. Trimming took off 5 bases at V and 7 bases at J, with 6 bases between the two ends. CDR3 size: 11 residues. Germline V gene lookup returns CDR1 MDHEN and CDR2 SYDVKM. The DNA for the CDR3 is TGTGCCAGCAGTAGAGCGAATGAGCAGTTCTTC. Protein sequence: CASSRANEQFF.

The chain is built from TRBV7-9 and TRBJ2-3; D perhaps matches TRBD2 (5 bases). Germline CDR1 is SEHNR and CDR2 is FQNEAQ (reference sequence). V lost 5 bases and J lost 0, with 12 bases in between. This CDR3 comprises 15 residues. Here the CDR3 DNA reads TGTGCCAGCAGCCCAGCGGTGACTAGCACAGATACGCAGTATTTT. It is translated as CASSPAVTSTDTQYF.

The gene calls are TRBV7-8 and TRBJ1-1; D not resolved. This CDR3 has 13 residues. Deletions cut 5 bases from V and 1 base from J, with 8 bases between. In germline, CDR1 is SGHVS, CDR2 FQNEAQ. The CDR3 nucleotides are TGTGCCAGCAGCCTCGCGGAGAACACTGAAGCTTTCTTT. It codes for CASSLAENTEAFF. Full variable domain (rest looked up from reference TRBV7-8 and TRBJ1-1): GAGVSQSPRYKVAKRGQDVALRCDPISGHVSLFWYQQALGQGPEFLTYFQNEAQLDKSGLPSDRFFAERPEGSVSTLKIQRTQQEDSAVYLCASSLAENTEAFFGQGTRLTVV.

A single count supports this clone. V is TRBV5-4 and J is TRBJ1-1; TRBD1 matches at 9 bases. The V gene's germline CDR1 is SGHNT and CDR2 YYREEE (reference sequence). The CDR3 extends over 14 amino acids. The trim removed 4 bases at V and 5 bases at J, leaving 6 bases unmatched. CDR3 nucleotides: TGTGCCAGCAGCGCGGACAGGGGAGCTACTGAAGCTTTCTTT. Encoded protein: CASSADRGATEAFF.

This rearrangement joins TRBV7-2 to TRBJ2-7; 7 nucleotides match TRBD1. V lost 5 bases and J lost 2; bases outside the gene matches: 9. The CDR3 sequence is 15 residues long. Germline CDR1 is SGHTA and CDR2 is FQGNSA. This CDR3 is CASSPTGTVPYEQYF. In DNA form, the CDR3 reads TGTGCCAGCAGCCCCACCGGGACAGTACCCTACGAGCAGTACTTC.

J is TRBJ1-3 and V is TRBV19, with D possibly TRBD1 on 5 matching bases. The CDR3 contains 13 residues. CDR1 LNHDA and CDR2 SQIVND come from the germline V gene (reference sequence). This CDR3 is CATGHRSGNTIYF. The CDR3 DNA is TGTGCTACCGGACACCGCTCTGGAAACACCATATATTTT.

This sequence joins TRBV18 and TRBJ1-1; D unclear. The germline CDR1 and CDR2 sequences are KGHSH and LQKENI. V dropped 0 bases and J dropped 0 bases, with 8 bases sitting between them. This CDR3 contains 15 residues. The CDR3 DNA reads as TGTGCCAGCTCACCACCGCGGGCGTTGAACACTGAAGCTTTCTTT. Encoded protein: CASSPPRALNTEAFF.

The rearrangement joins TRBV4-3 to TRBJ1-4; tentative D call: TRBD1 (5 bases). V lost 1 base and J lost 8, with 11 bases in between. CDR3 size: 14 residues. The germline CDR1 and CDR2 sequences are LGHNA and YSLEER. The CDR3 protein is CASSQGQGTEKLFF. In DNA, the CDR3 is TGCGCCAGCAGCCAAGGGCAGGGAACGGAAAAACTGTTTTTT.

This sequence joins TRBV6-5 and TRBJ1-3; no clear D. From germline, CDR1 is MNHEY and CDR2 SVGAGI. The germline V and J ends were trimmed by 8 bases and 7 bases, with 21 bases remaining between them. This CDR3 region has 15 residues. The CDR3 loop reads CASCENGFGWNTIYF. Written as DNA, the CDR3 is TGTGCCAGCTGCGAGAATGGTTTCGGTTGGAACACCATATATTTT.

V usage is TRBV18 and J usage is TRBJ1-1; D perhaps matches TRBD1 (6 bases). This CDR3 has 13 residues. Germline CDR1 is KGHSH and CDR2 is LQKENI. The V gene lost 4 bases and the J gene lost 6 bases, with 12 bases spanning the gap. In nucleotides, the CDR3 is TGTGCCAGCTCACGAAAACAGGGCTCTGAAGCTTTCTTT. Translating gives CASSRKQGSEAFF.

The V and J genes are TRBV11-3 and TRBJ2-1; TRBD2 matches 10 bases. Germline-derived CDR1 and CDR2 are SGHNT and YENEEA. V lost 4 bases to trimming and J lost 4 bases; unmatched junction nucleotides: 7. The CDR3 runs 16 residues. The CDR3 here is CASSSRASGSYNEQFF. DNA for the CDR3: TGTGCCAGCAGCTCCCGGGCTAGCGGGAGTTACAATGAGCAGTTCTTC.

V and J are TRBV6-5 and TRBJ1-5; D not certain. This CDR3 spans 13 amino acids. Trimming left V 3 bases short and J 5 bases short, with 8 bases between. Looked up from germline, CDR1 is MNHEY and CDR2 is SVGAGI. In DNA, the CDR3 is TGTGCCAGCAGTTATACTCCTGATCAGCCCCAGCATTTT. Translating gives CASSYTPDQPQHF.

The table lists this clone with a count of one. For the CDR3, the DNA is TGTGCCAGCAGCCGGAAGGGGGCGGCCAGCTATGGCTACACCTTC. It encodes CASSRKGAASYGYTF. This sequence joins TRBV5-4 and TRBJ1-2; TRBD1 matches at 7 bases. Unmatched junction bases numbered 10, after V lost 4 bases and J lost 4 bases. This CDR3 comprises 15 residues. The germline V gene encodes CDR1 SGHNT and CDR2 YYREEE (reference sequence). The whole variable domain, filled in from reference TRBV5-4 and TRBJ1-2, reads ETGVTQSPTHLIKTRGQQVTLRCSSQSGHNTVSWYQQALGQGPQFIFQYYREEENGRGNFPPRFSGLQFPNYSSELNVNALELDDSALYLCASSRKGAASYGYTFGSGTRLTVV.

This chain uses TRBV5-1 with TRBJ2-1; TRBD1 matches 10 bases. V shed 4 bases, J shed 8 bases, and the junction held 3 bases outside the gene matches. This CDR3 is 13 amino acids long. Germline V CDR1 and CDR2: SGHRS, YFSETQ. In DNA form, the CDR3 reads TGCGCCAGCAGCCCCGGGACAGGGGATGAGCAGTTCTTC. Translating gives CASSPGTGDEQFF.

The chain employs TRBV4-3 and TRBJ2-7; TRBD2 matches 13 bases. J lost 8 bases, V lost 0 bases, and 13 bases had no gene match. Per the germline V gene, CDR1 is LGHNA and CDR2 is YSLEER. CDR3 size: 18 residues. In DNA, the CDR3 is TGCGCCAGCAGCCAAGATGGGGGGACTAGCGGGACTTCTACGAAGCAGTACTTC. It codes for CASSQDGGTSGTSTKQYF.

CDR3 sequence reads: CASSPPGLVAFDTQYF. CDR3 nucleotide sequence: TGTGCCAGCAGTCCACCGGGACTAGTCGCTTTTGATACGCAGTATTTT. The rearrangement links TRBV27 to TRBJ2-3; 8 nucleotides align to TRBD2. Germline CDR1 is MNHEY and CDR2 is SMNVEV (reference sequence). Trimming cost V 5 bases and J 6 bases; bases outside gene matches: 13. The CDR3 is 16 amino acids.

This clone is a singleton in its sample. This rearrangement joins TRBV28 to TRBJ2-2; 7 bases map to TRBD1. Germline CDR1 is MDHEN and CDR2 is SYDVKM. The CDR3 consists of 14 residues. The junction had 5 bases not matched to a gene; V was cut back by 5 bases and J by 5 bases. CDR3 in DNA: TGTGCCAGCAGTCCAGGACAGGTGACCGGGGAGCTGTTTTTT. Translation: CASSPGQVTGELFF.